The sequence of this T cell receptor beta chain was determined in a study of identical twins. Unique molecular identifiers were present on cDNA, and template switching added a universal primer site. From the 5' RACE reads, TCRdb called clonotypes with MiXCR, one entry per CDR3 protein. The sample has 400,000 to 500,000 distinct CDR3 sequences, around 20% seen once. In this sample, this clonotype turned up many times. The antigen remains undetermined. All donors were healthy, and all were Caucasian. Study outcomes and limitations: The more abundant beta clonotypes in cord blood had fewer insertions, and memory repertoires did not show this. Beta out-of-frame sequences displayed a weaker excess of sharing between twins.

The CDR3 has 14 residues. Germline V gene lookup returns CDR1 SGHAT and CDR2 FQNNGV. Trimming left V 6 bases short and J 0 bases short, with 11 bases between. The sample consisted of naive T cells sorted from blood. This sequence joins TRBV11-2 and TRBJ1-1; D gene unclear. The sequence came from a man aged 45-65 years in good health. This chain's CDR3 is CASSRTPLNTEAFF. CDR3 bases: TGTGCCAGCAGTCGGACCCCTTTGAACACTGAAGCTTTCTTT.